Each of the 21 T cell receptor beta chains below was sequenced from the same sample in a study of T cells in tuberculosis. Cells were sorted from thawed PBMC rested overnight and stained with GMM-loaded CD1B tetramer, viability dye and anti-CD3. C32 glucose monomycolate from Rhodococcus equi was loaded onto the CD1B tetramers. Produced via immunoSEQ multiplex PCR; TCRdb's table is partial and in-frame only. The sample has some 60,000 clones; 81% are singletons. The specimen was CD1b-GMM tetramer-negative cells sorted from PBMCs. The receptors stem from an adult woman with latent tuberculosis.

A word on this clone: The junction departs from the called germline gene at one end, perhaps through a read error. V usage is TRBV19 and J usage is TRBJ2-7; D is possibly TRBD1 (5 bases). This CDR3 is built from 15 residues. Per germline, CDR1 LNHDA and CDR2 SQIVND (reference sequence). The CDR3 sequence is CASRIGVSGFYEQYF. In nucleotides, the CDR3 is TGTGCCAGTAGAATAGGGGTCTCGGGTTTCTACGAGCAGTACTTC.

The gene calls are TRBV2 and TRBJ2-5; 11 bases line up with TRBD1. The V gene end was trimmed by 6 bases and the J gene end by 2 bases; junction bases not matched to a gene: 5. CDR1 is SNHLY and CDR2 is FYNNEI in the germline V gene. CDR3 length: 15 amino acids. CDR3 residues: CASSRDRGWQETQYF. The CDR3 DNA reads TGTGCCAGCAGCCGGGACAGGGGGTGGCAAGAGACCCAGTACTTC. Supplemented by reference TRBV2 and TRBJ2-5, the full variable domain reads EPEVTQTPSHQVTQMGQEVILRCVPISNHLYFYWYRQILGQKVEFLVSFYNNEISEKSEIFDDQFSVERPDGSNFTLKIRSTKLEDSAMYFCASSRDRGWQETQYFGPGTRLLVL.

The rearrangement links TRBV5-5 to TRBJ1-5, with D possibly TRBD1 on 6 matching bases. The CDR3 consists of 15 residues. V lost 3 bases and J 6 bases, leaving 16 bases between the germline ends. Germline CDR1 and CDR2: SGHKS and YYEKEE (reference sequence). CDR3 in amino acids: CASSSQGGGIQPQHF. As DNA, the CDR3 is TGTGCCAGCAGCTCTCAGGGAGGGGGAATTCAGCCCCAGCATTTT.

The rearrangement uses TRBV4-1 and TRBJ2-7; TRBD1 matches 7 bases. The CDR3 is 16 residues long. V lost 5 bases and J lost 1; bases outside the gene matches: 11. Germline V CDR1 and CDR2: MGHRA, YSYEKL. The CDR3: CASSEVDRDASYEQYF. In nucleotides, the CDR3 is TGCGCCAGCAGCGAAGTCGACAGGGATGCTTCCTACGAGCAGTACTTC.

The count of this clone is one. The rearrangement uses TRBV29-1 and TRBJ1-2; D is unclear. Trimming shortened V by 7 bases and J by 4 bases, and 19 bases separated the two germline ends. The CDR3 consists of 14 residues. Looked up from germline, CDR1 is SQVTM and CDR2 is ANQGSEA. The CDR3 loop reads CSAAGRLPAYGYTF. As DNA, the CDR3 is TGCAGCGCTGCGGGCCGCCTCCCTGCCTATGGCTACACCTTC.

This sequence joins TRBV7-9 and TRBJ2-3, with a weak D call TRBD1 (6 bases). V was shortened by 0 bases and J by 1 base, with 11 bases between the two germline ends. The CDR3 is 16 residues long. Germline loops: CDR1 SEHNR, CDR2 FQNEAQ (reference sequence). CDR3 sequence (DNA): TGTGCCAGCAGCTTAGCGCAACAGGGCGGCACAGATACGCAGTATTTT. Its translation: CASSLAQQGGTDTQYF.

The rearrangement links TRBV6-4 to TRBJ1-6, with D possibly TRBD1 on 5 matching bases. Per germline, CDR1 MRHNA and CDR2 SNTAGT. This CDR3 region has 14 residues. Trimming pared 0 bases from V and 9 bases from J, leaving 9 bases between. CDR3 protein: CASSDSDSFSPLHF. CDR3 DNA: TGTGCCAGCAGTGACTCAGACAGTTTTTCACCCCTCCACTTT.

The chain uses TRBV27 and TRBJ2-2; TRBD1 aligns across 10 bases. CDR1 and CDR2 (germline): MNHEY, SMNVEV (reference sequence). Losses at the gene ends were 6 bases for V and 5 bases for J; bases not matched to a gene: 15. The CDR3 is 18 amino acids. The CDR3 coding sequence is TGTGCCAGCAGACCGGGACAGGGGACCGTGTTCGTTACCGGGGAGCTGTTTTTT. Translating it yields CASRPGQGTVFVTGELFF.

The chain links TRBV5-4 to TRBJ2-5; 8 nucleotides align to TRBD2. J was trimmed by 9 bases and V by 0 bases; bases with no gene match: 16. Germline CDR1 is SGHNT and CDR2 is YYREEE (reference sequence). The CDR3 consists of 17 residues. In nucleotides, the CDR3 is TGTGCCAGCAGCTTGGTTAGCGGGGCAATGCCTACGGGGCCCCAGTACTTC. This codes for CASSLVSGAMPTGPQYF.

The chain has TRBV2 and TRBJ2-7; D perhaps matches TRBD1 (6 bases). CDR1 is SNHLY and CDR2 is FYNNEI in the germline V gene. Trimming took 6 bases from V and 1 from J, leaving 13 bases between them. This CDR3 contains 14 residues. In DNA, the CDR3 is TGTGCCAGCAGCGCAGGGGTCTCTTCCTACGAGCAGTACTTC. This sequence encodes CASSAGVSSYEQYF.

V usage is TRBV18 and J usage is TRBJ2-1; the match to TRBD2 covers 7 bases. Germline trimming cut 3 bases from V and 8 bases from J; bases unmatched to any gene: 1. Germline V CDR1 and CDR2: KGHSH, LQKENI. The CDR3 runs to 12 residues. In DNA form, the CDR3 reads TGTGCCAGCTCACCGGGGAGGGATGAGCAGTTCTTC. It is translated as CASSPGRDEQFF.

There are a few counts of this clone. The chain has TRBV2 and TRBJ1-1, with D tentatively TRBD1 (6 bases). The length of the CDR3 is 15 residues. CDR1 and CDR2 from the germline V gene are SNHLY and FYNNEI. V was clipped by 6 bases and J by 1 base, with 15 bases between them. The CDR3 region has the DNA TGTGCCAGCAGCCCCCGACAGGCGAAGAACACTGAAGCTTTCTTT. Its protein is CASSPRQAKNTEAFF. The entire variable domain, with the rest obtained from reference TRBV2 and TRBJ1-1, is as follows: EPEVTQTPSHQVTQMGQEVILRCVPISNHLYFYWYRQILGQKVEFLVSFYNNEISEKSEIFDDQFSVERPDGSNFTLKIRSTKLEDSAMYFCASSPRQAKNTEAFFGQGTRLTVV.

As DNA, the CDR3 is TGTGCCAGCAATCCGGTCGGGCTAGCGGGAGGTTACGAGCAGTACTTC. Protein product: CASNPVGLAGGYEQYF. J is TRBJ2-7 and V is TRBV6-6; TRBD2 matches 11 bases. Germline V gene data show CDR1 as MNHNY and CDR2 as SVGAGI (reference sequence). The V and J ends lost 7 bases and 4 bases, in that order; junction bases with no gene match: 12. The CDR3 consists of 16 residues.

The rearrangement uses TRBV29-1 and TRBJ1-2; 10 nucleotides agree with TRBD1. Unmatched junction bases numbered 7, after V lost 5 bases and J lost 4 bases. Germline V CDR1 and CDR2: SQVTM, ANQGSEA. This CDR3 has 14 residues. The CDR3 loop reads CSVSGQGSSYGYTF. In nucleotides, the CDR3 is TGCAGCGTTTCGGGACAGGGGTCCTCCTATGGCTACACCTTC.

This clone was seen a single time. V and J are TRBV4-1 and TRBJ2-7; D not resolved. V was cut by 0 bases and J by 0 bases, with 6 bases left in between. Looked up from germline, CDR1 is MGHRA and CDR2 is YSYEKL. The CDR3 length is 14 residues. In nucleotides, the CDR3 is TGCGCCAGCAGCCAAGAAGTGAGCTCCTACGAGCAGTACTTC. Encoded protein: CASSQEVSSYEQYF.

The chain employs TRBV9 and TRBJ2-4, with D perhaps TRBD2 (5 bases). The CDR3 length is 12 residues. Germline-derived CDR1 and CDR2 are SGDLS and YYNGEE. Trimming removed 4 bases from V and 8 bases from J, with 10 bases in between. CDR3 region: CASSYSGDIQYF. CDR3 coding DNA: TGTGCCAGCAGCTACTCCGGGGACATTCAGTACTTC.

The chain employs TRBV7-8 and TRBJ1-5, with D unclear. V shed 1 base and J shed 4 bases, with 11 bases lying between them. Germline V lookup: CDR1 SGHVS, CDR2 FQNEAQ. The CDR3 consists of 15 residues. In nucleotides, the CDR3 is TGTGCCAGCAGCTTAGAGGAAGGCAGGAATCAGCCCCAGCATTTT. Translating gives CASSLEEGRNQPQHF.

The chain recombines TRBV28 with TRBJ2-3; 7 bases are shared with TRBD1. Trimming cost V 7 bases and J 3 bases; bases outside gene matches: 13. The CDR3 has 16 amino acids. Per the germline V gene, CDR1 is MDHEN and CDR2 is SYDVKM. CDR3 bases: TGTGCCAGCACCCAACTCCGAGGGGGCCTTACAGATACGCAGTATTTT. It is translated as CASTQLRGGLTDTQYF.

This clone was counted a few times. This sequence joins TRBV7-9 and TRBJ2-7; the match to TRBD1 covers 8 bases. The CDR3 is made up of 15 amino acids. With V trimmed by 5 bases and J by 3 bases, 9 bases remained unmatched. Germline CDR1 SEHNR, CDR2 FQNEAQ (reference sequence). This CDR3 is CASSPGDRSLYEQYF. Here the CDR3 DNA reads TGTGCCAGCAGCCCCGGGGACAGGAGCCTCTACGAGCAGTACTTC.

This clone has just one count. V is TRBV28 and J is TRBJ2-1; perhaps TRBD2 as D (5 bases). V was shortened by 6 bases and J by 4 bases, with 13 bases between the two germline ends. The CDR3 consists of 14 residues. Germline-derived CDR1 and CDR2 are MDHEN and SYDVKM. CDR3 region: CASRSAVLYNEQFF. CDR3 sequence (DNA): TGTGCCAGCAGGTCAGCGGTTCTTTACAATGAGCAGTTCTTC.

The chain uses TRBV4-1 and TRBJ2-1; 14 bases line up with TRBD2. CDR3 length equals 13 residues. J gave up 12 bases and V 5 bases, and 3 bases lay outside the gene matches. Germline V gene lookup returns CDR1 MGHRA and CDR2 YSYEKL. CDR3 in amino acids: CASSGTSGRGQFF. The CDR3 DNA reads TGCGCCAGCAGCGGGACTAGCGGGAGAGGGCAGTTCTTC.